This TCR beta chain was retrieved from a study of beta chain features in type 1 diabetes. This clone was recorded a few times. Its matching antigen is unknown. Germline V CDR1 and CDR2: SGHAT, FQDESV (reference sequence). The CDR3 length is 13 residues. V dropped 4 bases and J dropped 8 bases, with 12 bases sitting between them. Of the isolated RNA, all was reverse transcribed, and so the sequenced material was expressed TCRB transcripts. Method: immunoSEQ multiplex PCR; TCRdb's copy keeps in-frame clones and lacks some. The sample yields fewer than 300,000 clones, under 13% seen once. Study results and limitations: A moderate, significant TCRB CDR3 shortening appeared in type 1 diabetes across four CD4+ subsets.

The chain has TRBV11-1 and TRBJ2-1; D is possibly TRBD2 (5 bases). The TCR comes from a man aged 25 to 40 with type 1 diabetes. The specimen sequenced was naive CD4+ T cells from blood. CDR3 DNA sequence: TGTGCCAGCAGCTCCTGGAACGGGGATGAGCAGTTCTTC. Amino acids: CASSSWNGDEQFF.